A selection of T cell receptor beta chains follows, all from one sample in a study of Graves' ophthalmopathy and Graves' hyperthyroidism. Using its own MiXCR run on the multiplex PCR reads, TCRdb lists one record per CDR3 protein. The repertoire holds about 410,000 distinct CDR3 sequences, with around 19% as singletons. Sequenced sample: peripheral blood. Receptor source: a woman aged 18-29 years with Graves' ophthalmopathy. CDR3s include the opening cysteine and the closing phenylalanine or tryptophan. Each record gives: V gene, J gene, CDR3 protein.

v_call: TRBV12-3/TRBV12-4
j_call: TRBJ1-1
cdr3_aa: CASSLGTGTSTEAFF

v_call: TRBV28
j_call: TRBJ1-2
cdr3_aa: CASSSRTGPSVYGYTF

v_call: TRBV7-3
j_call: TRBJ1-5
cdr3_aa: CASSHGGGNQPQHF

v_call: TRBV4-1
j_call: TRBJ1-6
cdr3_aa: CASSQVLTDRNSPLHF

v_call: TRBV20-1
j_call: TRBJ2-7
cdr3_aa: CSASDGSYEQYF

v_call: TRBV29-1
j_call: TRBJ2-2
cdr3_aa: CSVGGRADTGELFF

v_call: TRBV28
j_call: TRBJ1-5
cdr3_aa: CASSPVDRRPRPQHF

v_call: TRBV6-1
j_call: TRBJ1-5
cdr3_aa: CASSEAVGSSNQPQHF

v_call: TRBV9
j_call: TRBJ2-7
cdr3_aa: CASSPTDRHEQYF

v_call: TRBV5-1
j_call: TRBJ1-3
cdr3_aa: CASSLAGPFSGNTIYF

v_call: TRBV12-3/TRBV12-4
j_call: TRBJ2-7
cdr3_aa: CASSLLATGRYEQYF

v_call: TRBV6-5
j_call: TRBJ2-7
cdr3_aa: CASSIRDPGPLTYEQYF

v_call: TRBV9
j_call: TRBJ1-1
cdr3_aa: CASSGGRGLWGAFF

v_call: TRBV11-2
j_call: TRBJ1-2
cdr3_aa: CASSLAVDNYGYTF

v_call: TRBV6-2/TRBV6-3
j_call: TRBJ2-7
cdr3_aa: CASLLAGAYEQYF

v_call: TRBV4-1
j_call: TRBJ2-7
cdr3_aa: CASSQVRFGEQYF

v_call: TRBV12-3/TRBV12-4
j_call: TRBJ2-1
cdr3_aa: CASSFGGRVNEQFF

v_call: TRBV19
j_call: TRBJ1-1
cdr3_aa: CASSIGTGFTEAFF

v_call: TRBV12-3/TRBV12-4
j_call: TRBJ1-6
cdr3_aa: CASSYRTGGNSPLHF

v_call: TRBV27
j_call: TRBJ1-6
cdr3_aa: CASSSLPVNSPLHF

v_call: TRBV25-1
j_call: TRBJ2-7
cdr3_aa: CASSELGTSIYEQYF

v_call: TRBV6-5
j_call: TRBJ2-2
cdr3_aa: CASSYVRDYLNTGELFF

v_call: TRBV19
j_call: TRBJ1-5
cdr3_aa: CASSIGGQGPSQPQHF

v_call: TRBV10-3
j_call: TRBJ2-7
cdr3_aa: CATRGASYEQYF

v_call: TRBV12-3/TRBV12-4
j_call: TRBJ1-6
cdr3_aa: CASSPAWAYNSPLHF

v_call: TRBV28
j_call: TRBJ2-5
cdr3_aa: CASRPESPQETQYF

v_call: TRBV24-1
j_call: TRBJ2-2
cdr3_aa: CATEGQAYTGELFF

v_call: TRBV7-3
j_call: TRBJ2-7
cdr3_aa: CASSLTGGPTASEQYF

v_call: TRBV6-1
j_call: TRBJ2-2
cdr3_aa: CASSNTANTGELFF

v_call: TRBV6-4
j_call: TRBJ1-1
cdr3_aa: CASSGKLKDSLDLMNTEAFF

v_call: TRBV28
j_call: TRBJ1-2
cdr3_aa: CASTPGRGSYGYTF

v_call: TRBV2
j_call: TRBJ2-2
cdr3_aa: CASSEVTRNTGELFF

v_call: TRBV25-1
j_call: TRBJ2-3
cdr3_aa: CASSEMGDSSGGRTDTQYF

v_call: TRBV19
j_call: TRBJ1-1
cdr3_aa: CASSHGPTGAFF

v_call: TRBV30
j_call: TRBJ1-1
cdr3_aa: CAWSERRGRVSEAFF